The rows below give T cell receptor beta chains drawn from one sample of a study of blood T cell repertoires in COVID-19. Measured with immunoSEQ multiplex PCR; TCRdb has only the in-frame clones, and not every one. This sample has around 310,000 clones, with roughly 90% found just once. Source material: PBMCs or T cells enriched from blood (not recorded which). Receptor source: a woman aged 35 to 49 who had recovered from COVID-19. The CDR3 runs from the conserved cysteine through the conserved F or W. D genes are given only for firm matches. Some rows have no size entry. The others give once, few or many, or a class for an expanded clone.

abundance	v_gene	d_gene	j_gene	CDR3nt	CDR3aa
.	TRBV11-2	.	TRBJ2-7	TGTGCCAGCAGCTCTTCCCCTTACGAGCAGTACTTC	CASSSSPYEQYF
.	TRBV15	.	TRBJ2-2	TGTGCCACCAGCAGGGGCGGACTTAACACCGGGGAGCTGTTTTTT	CATSRGGLNTGELFF
.	TRBV2	.	TRBJ2-1	TGTGCCAGCAGTGAAAGAAACCGGGACTTTGACAATGAGCAGTTCTTC	CASSERNRDFDNEQFF
.	TRBV3-1/TRBV3-2	TRBD2	TRBJ2-1	TGTGCCAGCCTTTCTCCGGGACTAGCTGGTGAGCAGTTCTTC	CASLSPGLAGEQFF
.	TRBV7-2	.	TRBJ2-1	TGTGCCAGCAGCTCCGACAGGCGTGAGCAGTTCTTC	CASSSDRREQFF
.	TRBV5-4	TRBD2	TRBJ2-5	TGTGCCAGCAGCTCGACTGCGGGGGGGCCCCAGTACTTC	CASSSTAGGPQYF
.	TRBV19	.	TRBJ2-7	TGTGCCAGTAGAGAGAACAGGGGACTTGCCTACGAGCAGTACTTC	CASRENRGLAYEQYF
.	TRBV19	.	TRBJ2-1	TGTGCCAGTAGTTCCCAGTACAGTTACAATGAGCAGTTCTTC	CASSSQYSYNEQFF
.	TRBV4-1	TRBD2	TRBJ2-3	TGCGCCAGCAGCCAAGTAGCGGGACACACAGATACGCAGTATTTT	CASSQVAGHTDTQYF
.	TRBV11-2	TRBD2	TRBJ2-7	TGTGCCAGCACCCGTAGCCGGGGCGGGGGGTCCTACGAGCAGTACTTC	CASTRSRGGGSYEQYF
.	TRBV4-1	TRBD2	TRBJ2-1	TGCGCCAGCAGCCGGACTAGCGGGGGGGTATTGAATGAGCAGTTCTTC	CASSRTSGGVLNEQFF
.	TRBV6-2/TRBV6-3	.	TRBJ1-4	TGTGCCAGCAGCAACGAGAGGACTAATGAAAAACTGTTTTTT	CASSNERTNEKLFF
.	TRBV2	TRBD2	TRBJ2-1	TGTGCCAGCAGTGAAGGAGCGGGAGGGTTCAATGAGCAGTTCTTC	CASSEGAGGFNEQFF
.	TRBV7-3	TRBD2	TRBJ2-7	TGTGCCAGCAGCCCCCTTGGCGGGAGCGACGAGCAGTACTTC	CASSPLGGSDEQYF
.	TRBV6-6	TRBD1	TRBJ2-7	TGTGCCAGCACTACTCCAGGGGGATACGAGCAGTACTTC	CASTTPGGYEQYF
.	TRBV29-1	.	TRBJ1-5	TGCAGCGTTGGAGGGGCGGGGAGCAATCAGCCCCAGCATTTT	CSVGGAGSNQPQHF
.	TRBV7-2	.	TRBJ2-2	TGTGCCAGCAGCTTAATGGCAGGTGCGAACACCGGGGAGCTGTTTTTT	CASSLMAGANTGELFF
.	TRBV5-4	.	TRBJ2-1	TGTGCCAGCAGCTTGGGGACAGCTATCGGCAATGAGCAGTTCTTC	CASSLGTAIGNEQFF
.	TRBV5-1	TRBD1	TRBJ1-1	TGCGCCAGCAGCCCACGACAGGGGGAGGCCACTGAAGCTTTCTTT	CASSPRQGEATEAFF
.	TRBV28	.	TRBJ1-2	TGTGCCAGCAGTTTATGGGGGAGTAGGAACTATGGCTACACCTTC	CASSLWGSRNYGYTF
few	TRBV29-1	TRBD1	TRBJ1-1	TGCAGCGTTGAAGAGAACCGACAGGGGATGGCTTTCTTT	CSVEENRQGMAFF
few	TRBV6-5	.	TRBJ1-2	TGTGCCAGCAGTTTGAGAAGACAGTCCAACTATGGCTACACCTTC	CASSLRRQSNYGYTF